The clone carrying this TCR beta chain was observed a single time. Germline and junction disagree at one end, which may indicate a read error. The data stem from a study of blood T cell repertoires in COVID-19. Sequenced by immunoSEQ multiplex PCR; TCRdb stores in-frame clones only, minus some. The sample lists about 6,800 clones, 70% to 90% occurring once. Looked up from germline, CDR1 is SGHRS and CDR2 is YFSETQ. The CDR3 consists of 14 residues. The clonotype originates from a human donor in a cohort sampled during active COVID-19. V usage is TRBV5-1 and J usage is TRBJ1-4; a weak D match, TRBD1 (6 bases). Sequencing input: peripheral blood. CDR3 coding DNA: TGCGCCAGCAGTTTGGACAGCACTAATGAAAAACTGTTTTTT. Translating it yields CASSLDSTNEKLFF.